This passage covers 25 T cell receptor beta chains from one sample sequenced in a study of blood T cell repertoires in COVID-19. Sequencing used immunoSEQ multiplex PCR; TCRdb keeps in-frame clones, though not all of them. The sample lists some 210,000 clones, around nine tenths occurring once. Source material: peripheral blood. The receptors shown here come from a middle-aged woman who had recovered from COVID-19.

This chain joins TRBV3-1 (or the pseudogene TRBV3-2) and TRBJ2-7; a weak D match, TRBD1 (6 bases). Trimming took off 0 bases at V and 7 bases at J, with 16 bases between the two ends. CDR1 LGHDT and CDR2 YNNKEL come from the germline V gene (reference sequence). CDR3 length: 15 amino acids. The CDR3: CASSQEGTGLREQYF. CDR3 sequence (DNA): TGTGCCAGCAGCCAAGAGGGTACAGGGCTAAGAGAGCAGTACTTC.

V is TRBV5-1 and J is TRBJ1-2, with 8 bases fitting TRBD1. Unmatched junction bases numbered 12, after V lost 0 bases and J lost 5 bases. This CDR3 region has 17 residues. In germline, CDR1 is SGHRS, CDR2 YFSETQ. The CDR3 DNA sequence: TGCGCCAGCAGCTTGGGGACAGGGAATGGAATTGGGTATGGCTACACCTTC. This sequence encodes CASSLGTGNGIGYGYTF.

The chain combines TRBV6-5 with TRBJ1-4; D remains ambiguous. Germline assignment: CDR1 MNHEY and CDR2 SVGAGI. This CDR3 is built from 15 residues. Trimming removed 0 bases from V and 4 bases from J, with 9 bases in between. The CDR3 is CASSYSGSFNEKLFF. The CDR3, as DNA: TGTGCCAGCAGTTACTCCGGGTCCTTTAATGAAAAACTGTTTTTT.

The chain couples TRBV25-1 to TRBJ2-7; maybe TRBD2 (6 bases). Trimming took 1 base from V and 0 from J, leaving 19 bases between them. The CDR3 sequence is 18 residues long. Germline CDR1 is MGHDK and CDR2 is SYGVNS. Here the CDR3 reads CASSELSFGGTSSYEQYF. The CDR3 bases are TGTGCCAGCAGTGAATTGTCCTTTGGCGGGACGAGCTCCTACGAGCAGTACTTC.

The CDR3 loop reads CASSKAYTPNTGELFF. The DNA for the CDR3 is TGTGCCAGCAGCAAAGCTTATACCCCGAACACCGGGGAGCTGTTTTTT. V gene TRBV7-2 combines with J gene TRBJ2-2; D gene ambiguous. CDR3 length: 16 residues. Germline V gene lookup returns CDR1 SGHTA and CDR2 FQGNSA. Trimming took 5 bases from V and 0 from J, leaving 13 bases between them.

V is TRBV5-1 and J is TRBJ2-3; D is ambiguous. V shed 5 bases and J shed 5 bases, with 18 bases lying between them. The CDR3 covers 15 residues. CDR1 and CDR2 (germline): SGHRS, YFSETQ. CDR3 protein: CASSLNFEAVDTQYF. DNA of the CDR3: TGCGCCAGCAGTCTGAATTTCGAGGCGGTAGATACGCAGTATTTT. The entire variable domain, with the rest obtained from reference TRBV5-1 and TRBJ2-3, is as follows: KAGVTQTPRYLIKTRGQQVTLSCSPISGHRSVSWYQQTPGQGLQFLFEYFSETQRNKGNFPGRFSGRQFSNSRSEMNVSTLELGDSALYLCASSLNFEAVDTQYFGPGTRLTVL.

The chain uses TRBV2 and TRBJ1-3; D not resolved. Germline CDR1 SNHLY, CDR2 FYNNEI. V was shortened by 5 bases and J by 0 bases, with 8 bases between the two germline ends. The CDR3 runs 14 residues. CDR3 bases: TGTGCCAGCAGTCTCGGTCTCTCTGGAAACACCATATATTTT. It is translated as CASSLGLSGNTIYF.

This rearrangement joins TRBV6-5 to TRBJ2-2; 7 bases fit TRBD2. The length of the CDR3 is 15 residues. V dropped 4 bases and J dropped 0; count of bases not matched to a gene: 2. Per the germline V gene, CDR1 is MNHEY and CDR2 is SVGAGI. The CDR3 bases are TGTGCCAGCAGTTCGGGGGGAGCGAACACCGGGGAGCTGTTTTTT. It specifies CASSSGGANTGELFF.

J is TRBJ2-7 and V is TRBV6-5, with 11 bases that match TRBD2. Germline-derived CDR1 and CDR2 are MNHEY and SVGAGI. This CDR3 contains 16 residues. The V and J ends lost 4 bases and 5 bases, in that order; junction bases with no gene match: 10. The CDR3 sequence: CASSWEPTSGRNEQYF. The CDR3 DNA is TGTGCCAGCAGTTGGGAACCCACTAGCGGGAGAAACGAGCAGTACTTC.

The DNA for the CDR3 is TGCAGCGTTGGCGGTAGCGGGAGTTGGGAAACCCAGTACTTC. Its translation is CSVGGSGSWETQYF. The chain combines TRBV29-1 with TRBJ2-5, with 9 bases lining up with TRBD2. The germline V gene encodes CDR1 SQVTM and CDR2 ANQGSEA. The V gene end was trimmed by 4 bases and the J gene end by 8 bases; junction bases not matched to a gene: 11. The CDR3 is made up of 14 amino acids.

This chain links TRBV28 with TRBJ2-5, with D maybe TRBD1 (5 bases). Deletions cut 8 bases from V and 3 bases from J, with 10 bases between. Germline assignment: CDR1 MDHEN and CDR2 SYDVKM. The CDR3 loop spans 12 amino acids. CDR3 amino acids: CASEDRKETQYF. DNA for the CDR3: TGTGCCAGCGAAGACAGAAAAGAGACCCAGTACTTC.

The chain joins TRBV10-2 to TRBJ1-1, with TRBD1 matching over 8 bases. This CDR3 is 13 amino acids long. In germline, CDR1 is WSHSY, CDR2 SAAADI. Losses at the gene ends were 3 bases for V and 6 bases for J; bases not matched to a gene: 3. CDR3 protein: CASSERQGSEAFF. The CDR3 DNA follows: TGCGCCAGCAGTGAAAGACAGGGGTCTGAAGCTTTCTTT.

V is TRBV11-3 and J is TRBJ2-5; possible D gene TRBD1, 5 bases. This CDR3 is built from 17 residues. V was trimmed by 5 bases and J by 6 bases, leaving 25 bases between them. CDR1 and CDR2 (germline): SGHNT, YENEEA. In nucleotides, the CDR3 is TGTGCCAGCAGCGATACATCGGCTCGTCAGGGCGTGCAGACCCAGTACTTC. Translated, it gives CASSDTSARQGVQTQYF.

J is TRBJ1-4 and V is TRBV7-6, with D tentatively TRBD1 (5 bases). The germline V gene has CDR1 SGHVS and CDR2 FNYEAQ. The CDR3 loop spans 15 amino acids. With 0 bases removed from V and 6 bases from J, the gap between germline ends came to 11 bases. The CDR3 reads CASSLAGKGDEKLFF. The CDR3 nucleotides read TGTGCCAGCAGCTTAGCAGGGAAAGGGGATGAAAAACTGTTTTTT.

This chain links TRBV19 with TRBJ1-2; the D gene is possibly TRBD1 (5 bases). The CDR3 contains 16 residues. V lost 5 bases, J lost 2 bases, and 18 bases lay in between. Looked up from germline, CDR1 is LNHDA and CDR2 is SQIVND (reference sequence). The CDR3 loop is CASSATGGLFNYGYTF. The CDR3 DNA sequence: TGTGCCAGTAGTGCCACAGGAGGGCTATTCAACTATGGCTACACCTTC.

This rearrangement joins TRBV11-2 to TRBJ2-1, with D tentatively TRBD2 (5 bases). CDR1 SGHAT and CDR2 FQNNGV come from the germline V gene. The CDR3 runs 15 residues. V lost 5 bases, J lost 8 bases, and 19 bases lay in between. The CDR3 is CASSPEAWNGDEQFF. The CDR3 nucleotides read TGTGCCAGCAGCCCCGAAGCTTGGAACGGGGATGAGCAGTTCTTC.

The CDR3, as DNA: TGTGCCATCAGCGGGGGGCCCACTGAAGCTTTCTTT. Translated: CAISGGPTEAFF. The rearrangement joins TRBV10-3 to TRBJ1-1; D might be TRBD1 (6 bases). The V and J ends lost 6 bases and 4 bases respectively, with 9 bases between them. CDR1 and CDR2 from the germline V gene are ENHRY and SYGVKD. This CDR3 is built from 12 residues.

This sequence joins TRBV19 and TRBJ2-7; 8 bases match TRBD1. The CDR3 extends over 15 amino acids. Germline-derived CDR1 and CDR2 are LNHDA and SQIVND (reference sequence). The V segment lost 6 bases and the J segment 2 bases; nucleotides outside the gene matches: 9. CDR3 DNA sequence: TGTGCCAGTAGCGTAGCCGGGACAGGAGCCTACGAGCAGTACTTC. This sequence encodes CASSVAGTGAYEQYF.

V and J are TRBV5-1 and TRBJ2-1; 13 bases agree with TRBD2. Germline loops: CDR1 SGHRS, CDR2 YFSETQ. Unmatched junction bases numbered 9, after V lost 6 bases and J lost 0 bases. The CDR3 is 18 residues long. The CDR3 here is CASTQLAGGPGSYNEQFF. The DNA of the CDR3 is TGCGCCAGCACCCAACTAGCGGGAGGGCCGGGCTCCTACAATGAGCAGTTCTTC.

The chain carries TRBV18 and TRBJ1-5; no firm D call. The CDR3 is 16 residues long. Germline V CDR1 and CDR2: KGHSH, LQKENI. V dropped 2 bases and J dropped 0 bases, with 11 bases sitting between them. DNA of the CDR3: TGTGCCAGCTCACCAGCCGGGTTATATAGCAATCAGCCCCAGCATTTT. It encodes CASSPAGLYSNQPQHF.

This clone was detected once. V is TRBV19 and J is TRBJ1-1; 9 positions agree with TRBD1. The V segment lost 5 bases and the J segment 9 bases; nucleotides outside the gene matches: 16. There are 16 residues in the CDR3. Per germline, CDR1 LNHDA and CDR2 SQIVND (reference sequence). CDR3: CASSSQHFGTGRKAFF. DNA for the CDR3: TGTGCCAGTAGTTCCCAGCATTTCGGGACAGGGCGGAAAGCTTTCTTT.

The chain has TRBV6-6 and TRBJ2-7, with D tentatively TRBD2 (6 bases). The V gene lost 7 bases and the J gene lost 3 bases, with 10 bases spanning the gap. Germline lookup yields CDR1 MNHNY and CDR2 SVGAGI (reference sequence). CDR3 length: 12 residues. This chain's CDR3 is CASKRRDYEQYF. The DNA for the CDR3 is TGTGCCAGCAAACGGCGGGACTACGAGCAGTACTTC.

V gene TRBV2 combines with J gene TRBJ2-1; 8 positions match TRBD2. V lost 10 bases to trimming and J lost 4 bases; unmatched junction nucleotides: 9. The CDR3 covers 14 residues. Germline loops: CDR1 SNHLY, CDR2 FYNNEI. In nucleotides, the CDR3 is TGTGCCACAGTAGCGGGAACGACTTACAATGAGCAGTTCTTC. Protein product: CATVAGTTYNEQFF.

This rearrangement joins TRBV18 to TRBJ2-1; TRBD1 agrees at 8 bases. The germline V gene encodes CDR1 KGHSH and CDR2 LQKENI. V lost 4 bases and J lost 12; bases outside the gene matches: 8. The CDR3 has 13 amino acids. The CDR3 loop reads CASSLRPDRGQFF. The CDR3 coding sequence is TGTGCCAGCTCACTAAGGCCAGACAGGGGGCAGTTCTTC.

The genes are TRBV19 and TRBJ2-7; 15 bases agree with TRBD2. J lost 6 bases, V lost 3 bases, and 6 bases had no gene match. CDR3 length equals 16 residues. In germline, CDR1 is LNHDA, CDR2 SQIVND (reference sequence). The CDR3 coding sequence is TGTGCCAGTAGTATCGCGTTGGGACTAGCGGGAGGCGAGCAGTACTTC. This sequence encodes CASSIALGLAGGEQYF.